The 3 T cell receptor beta chains below come from one sample, sequenced in a study of blood T cell repertoires in COVID-19 (dated by TCRdb to about 2020). To prepare the library, the immunoSEQ multiplex PCR assay was applied. This is the immuneACCESS table as TCRdb keeps it, with only in-frame sequences that have V and J called. A part of the clones is gone; compared with another copy, unresolved V genes explain less than half, and the rest is unexplained. This sample is represented by tens of thousands of clones; around 90% of them were singletons. The leading ten clones occupy 8.3% of the sample. Material: peripheral blood. The receptors originated from a human donor with active COVID-19. The donor label of this sample is uncertain.

This clone was counted a few times. CDR3 nucleotide sequence: TGTGCCACCAGCAGAGTGGCAGGGCTAGGACAGCCCCAGCATTTT. The encoded protein is CATSRVAGLGQPQHF. The chain carries TRBV15 and TRBJ1-5, with TRBD1 as a possible D gene (5 bases). V was shortened by 1 base and J by 7 bases, with 14 bases between the two germline ends. The CDR3 consists of 15 residues. CDR1 LNHNV and CDR2 YYDKDF come from the germline V gene (reference sequence).

This rearrangement joins TRBV2 to TRBJ2-3; no clear D gene. Germline CDR1 SNHLY, CDR2 FYNNEI. This CDR3 region has 13 residues. V was trimmed by 4 bases and J by 6 bases, leaving 11 bases between them. In nucleotides, the CDR3 is TGTGCCAGCAGTGGTGGAGCCGGGGATACGCAGTATTTT. The encoded protein is CASSGGAGDTQYF.

This chain links TRBV7-2 with TRBJ1-5, with 8 bases aligning to TRBD1. V dropped 5 bases and J dropped 7; count of bases not matched to a gene: 16. CDR1 is SGHTA, CDR2 FQGNSA, per germline. The CDR3 is made up of 17 amino acids. The CDR3 is CASSARTGFSSGQPQHF. The CDR3 DNA reads TGTGCCAGCAGCGCCCGGACAGGGTTTAGTTCCGGCCAGCCCCAGCATTTT.